This T cell receptor beta chain was documented in a study of shared clonotypes between healthy human individuals. Germline V gene sequence: CDR1 SQVTM, CDR2 ANQGSEA. V lost 4 bases to trimming and J lost 8 bases, with 12 bases between them. The CDR3 consists of 12 residues. Replicate PCRs run on unsorted PBMC used approximately 0.3 ug DNA, which was tens of thousands of T cell genomes. Produced via immunoSEQ multiplex PCR; TCRdb's table is partial and in-frame only. The table shows about 480,000 clones, with 79% occurring only once. In regard to this clone: Its antigen is unidentified.

Overall study results and limits: The authors sampled blood alone, and tissue repertoires likely differ.

The clonotype originates from a woman in her forties in good health. Some clones in this sample may be carry-over from other donors' samples. The chain employs TRBV29-1 and TRBJ2-1; no clear D. Sample: PBMCs. The CDR3 reads CSVATPWDEQFF. DNA for the CDR3: TGCAGCGTTGCGACACCTTGGGATGAGCAGTTCTTC.